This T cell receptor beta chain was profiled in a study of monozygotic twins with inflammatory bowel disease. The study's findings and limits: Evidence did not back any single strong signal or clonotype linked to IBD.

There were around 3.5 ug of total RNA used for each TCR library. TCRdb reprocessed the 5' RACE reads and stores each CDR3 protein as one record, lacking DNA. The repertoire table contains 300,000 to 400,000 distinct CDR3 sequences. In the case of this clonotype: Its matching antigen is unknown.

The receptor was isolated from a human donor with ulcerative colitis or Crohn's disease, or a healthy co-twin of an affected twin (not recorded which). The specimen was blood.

CDR3 sequence: CASSYTGFFNEQYF. The chain has TRBV6-5 and TRBJ2-7. The CDR3 is 14 amino acids. Germline CDR1 MNHEY, CDR2 SVGAGI.